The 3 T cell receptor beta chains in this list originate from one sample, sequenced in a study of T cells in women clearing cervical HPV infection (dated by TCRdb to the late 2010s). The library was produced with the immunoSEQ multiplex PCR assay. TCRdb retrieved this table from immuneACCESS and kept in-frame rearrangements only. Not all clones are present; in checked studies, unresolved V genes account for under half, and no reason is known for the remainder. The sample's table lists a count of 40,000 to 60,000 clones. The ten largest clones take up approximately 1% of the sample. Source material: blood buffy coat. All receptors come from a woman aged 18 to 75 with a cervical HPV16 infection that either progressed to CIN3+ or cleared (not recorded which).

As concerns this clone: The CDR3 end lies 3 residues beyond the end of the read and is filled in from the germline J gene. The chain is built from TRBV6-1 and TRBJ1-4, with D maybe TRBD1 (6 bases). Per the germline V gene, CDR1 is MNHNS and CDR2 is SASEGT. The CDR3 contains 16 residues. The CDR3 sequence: CASSEARGGVSSPLFF. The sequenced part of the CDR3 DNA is TGTGCCAGCAGTGAAGCAAGGGGGGGGGTAAGTTCACCA.

Incomplete CDR3 DNA: TGTGCCAGCAGCTACCTGGGGGGGAATGAG. This translates into CASSYLGGNE. The CDR3 in its entirety is CASSYLGGNEQFF. The chain has TRBV7-9 and TRBJ2-1; 7 bases agree with TRBD2. The read terminates 3 residues ahead of where the CDR3 ends, so the germline J gene completes it. With 4 bases clipped from V and 7 bases from J, the junction kept 4 bases outside the gene matches. CDR1 is SEHNR and CDR2 is FQNEAQ in the germline V gene (reference sequence). The CDR3 is 13 amino acids.

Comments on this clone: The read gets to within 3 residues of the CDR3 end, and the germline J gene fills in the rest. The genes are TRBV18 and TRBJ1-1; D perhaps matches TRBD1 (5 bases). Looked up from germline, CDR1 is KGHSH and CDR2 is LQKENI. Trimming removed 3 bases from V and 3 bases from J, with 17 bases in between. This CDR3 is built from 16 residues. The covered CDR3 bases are TGTGCCAGCTCACCTTTAATCATGAGGGGCGACACTGAA. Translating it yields CASSPLIMRGDTE. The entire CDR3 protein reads CASSPLIMRGDTEAFF.